These 30 T cell receptor beta chains were all obtained from the same sample, sequenced in a study of beta chain features in type 1 diabetes listed by TCRdb under 2018. The antigens for these receptors are not known. The investigation overall reported the following: A moderate but significant shortening of TCRB CDR3 length was observed in type 1 diabetes patients in all four CD4+ subsets.

The library was generated by the immunoSEQ multiplex PCR assay. The entire isolated RNA was reverse transcribed using the High Capacity cDNA Reverse Transcription Kit, and thus expressed TCRB transcripts were sequenced. Held by TCRdb, this immuneACCESS table contains in-frame sequences only and omits some clones. Under half of the omission traces to an unresolved V gene where checked; the cause of the rest is unknown. The sample table records about 180,000 clones; approximately 7.8% of these occur just once. About 0.95% of the sample lies in the top ten. The material sequenced was central memory CD4+ T cells from blood. These receptors all come from a woman aged 40 to 55 with type 1 diabetes.

This clone has just a few counts. This rearrangement joins TRBV6-5 to TRBJ2-7; TRBD2 agrees at 8 bases. There are 15 residues in the CDR3. The germline CDR1 and CDR2 sequences are MNHEY and SVGAGI. The ends lost 4 bases at V and 0 bases at J; junction bases unmatched: 5. CDR3: CASSFGLASSYEQYF. DNA for the CDR3: TGTGCCAGCAGTTTCGGACTAGCCTCCTCCTACGAGCAGTACTTC.

This clone was counted a few times. V is TRBV11-2 and J is TRBJ2-6; possible D gene TRBD2, 7 bases. Trimming shortened V by 5 bases and J by 2 bases, and 10 bases separated the two germline ends. In germline, CDR1 is SGHAT, CDR2 FQNNGV. CDR3 length equals 15 residues. CDR3 amino acids: CASSGGAAGANVLTF. CDR3 coding DNA: TGTGCCAGCAGCGGGGGGGCAGCTGGGGCCAACGTCCTGACTTTC.

The rearrangement links TRBV7-8 to TRBJ1-1; D remains unclear. The V end was cut by 0 bases, the J end by 5 bases, with 13 bases between. This CDR3 spans 15 amino acids. Germline CDR1 is SGHVS and CDR2 is FQNEAQ. The CDR3 here is CASSLALVAGTEAFF. In nucleotides, the CDR3 is TGTGCCAGCAGCTTAGCCCTCGTGGCGGGAACTGAAGCTTTCTTT.

A few counts support this clone. The rearrangement uses TRBV18 and TRBJ2-5; 10 bases align to TRBD2. V lost 3 bases and J lost 1; bases outside the gene matches: 14. The CDR3 contains 19 residues. Per germline, CDR1 KGHSH and CDR2 LQKENI. CDR3 nucleotides: TGTGCCAGCTCACCCGCGGGGTACAGCGGGAGGGCCTCCCAAGAGACCCAGTACTTC. It specifies CASSPAGYSGRASQETQYF.

This clone appeared a few times. V usage is TRBV5-4 and J usage is TRBJ2-7, with TRBD1 identical over 8 bases. Germline values: CDR1 SGHNT, CDR2 YYREEE (reference sequence). V was clipped by 4 bases and J by 5 bases; unmatched bases: 8. The CDR3 runs 14 residues. Here the CDR3 DNA reads TGTGCCAGCAGCGGCAGAGACAGGGGCCACGAGCAGTACTTC. Protein sequence: CASSGRDRGHEQYF. Together with reference TRBV5-4 and TRBJ2-7, the CDR3 gives the full variable domain: ETGVTQSPTHLIKTRGQQVTLRCSSQSGHNTVSWYQQALGQGPQFIFQYYREEENGRGNFPPRFSGLQFPNYSSELNVNALELDDSALYLCASSGRDRGHEQYFGPGTRLTVT.

CDR3 amino acids: CASSWTGGREAFF. Written as DNA, the CDR3 is TGCGCCAGCAGCTGGACAGGGGGTAGGGAAGCTTTCTTT. V and J are TRBV5-1 and TRBJ1-1, with 10 positions matching TRBD1. J lost 8 bases, V lost 3 bases, and 4 bases had no gene match. This CDR3 comprises 13 residues. The germline V gene has CDR1 SGHRS and CDR2 YFSETQ.

The CDR3 bases are TGTGCCAGCAGTGTATACGAGCAGTACTTC. Its translation is CASSVYEQYF. The rearrangement uses TRBV2 and TRBJ2-7; D is uncertain. V was cut by 4 bases and J by 4 bases, with 2 bases left in between. The germline CDR1 and CDR2 sequences are SNHLY and FYNNEI. CDR3 length: 10 residues.

The rearrangement links TRBV27 to TRBJ2-3, with D possibly TRBD1 on 5 matching bases. This CDR3 comprises 14 residues. Deletions cut 5 bases from V and 5 bases from J, with 14 bases between. Per the germline V gene, CDR1 is MNHEY and CDR2 is SMNVEV (reference sequence). CDR3: CASSGHRGGDTQYF. CDR3 bases: TGTGCCAGCAGTGGGCATAGGGGCGGAGATACGCAGTATTTT.

This clone was seen a few times. This chain uses TRBV7-2 with TRBJ2-1; weak D call: TRBD2 (6 bases). The germline V gene encodes CDR1 SGHTA and CDR2 FQGNSA. Trimming left V 5 bases short and J 1 base short, with 15 bases between. The CDR3 totals 16 residues. Here the CDR3 DNA reads TGTGCCAGCAGCGTATCGGGAGCGGGTTCCTACAATGAGCAGTTCTTC. Protein product: CASSVSGAGSYNEQFF.

This clone turned up a few times. The chain combines TRBV29-1 with TRBJ1-3; 9 nucleotides line up with TRBD1. Germline trimming cut 1 base from V and 8 bases from J; bases unmatched to any gene: 3. The CDR3 consists of 13 residues. The germline CDR1 and CDR2 sequences are SQVTM and ANQGSEA. The CDR3 loop is CSVEVQGADTIYF. The CDR3 bases are TGCAGCGTTGAAGTACAGGGGGCGGACACCATATATTTT.

V usage is TRBV5-1 and J usage is TRBJ1-1; 8 nucleotides agree with TRBD1. This CDR3 has 14 residues. The V and J ends lost 4 bases and 3 bases, in that order; junction bases with no gene match: 5. The germline V gene has CDR1 SGHRS and CDR2 YFSETQ. The DNA for the CDR3 is TGCGCCAGCAGCGCCCAGGGGGCTGACACTGAAGCTTTCTTT. Translated: CASSAQGADTEAFF.

This clone has more than one count but fewer than ten. The chain joins TRBV7-3 to TRBJ1-3; 9 nucleotides align to TRBD1. Germline lookup yields CDR1 SGHTA and CDR2 FQGTGA. Trimming at V came to 5 bases and at J to 0 bases, leaving 5 bases not matched to a gene. This CDR3 spans 16 amino acids. CDR3 in amino acids: CASSPGQGLSGNTIYF. As DNA, the CDR3 is TGTGCCAGCAGCCCGGGACAGGGCCTCTCTGGAAACACCATATATTTT.

This clone showed up many times. V and J are TRBV5-4 and TRBJ2-2; D ambiguous. Germline assignment: CDR1 SGHNT and CDR2 YYREEE (reference sequence). Trimming left V 4 bases short and J 4 bases short, with 11 bases between. This CDR3 is built from 14 residues. Here the CDR3 reads CASSSIGRTGELFF. The CDR3 DNA reads TGTGCCAGCAGCAGTATCGGTCGCACCGGGGAGCTGTTTTTT.

The sample holds many counts of this clone. The chain is built from TRBV7-9 and TRBJ2-5; maybe TRBD2 (6 bases). CDR1 is SEHNR, CDR2 FQNEAQ, per germline (reference sequence). The CDR3 extends over 15 amino acids. The V gene lost 5 bases and the J gene lost 5 bases, with 18 bases spanning the gap. The CDR3 coding sequence is TGTGCCAGCAGCCCTCGCGCTAGCGACCCGGAGACCCAGTACTTC. This encodes CASSPRASDPETQYF.

The sample holds a few counts of this clone. V and J are TRBV6-6 and TRBJ1-2, with 11 bases fitting TRBD1. Germline V lookup: CDR1 MNHNY, CDR2 SVGAGI (reference sequence). This CDR3 has 15 amino acids. V gave up 8 bases and J gave up 4 bases; unmatched junction bases: 9. The CDR3 loop is CASGPRDRGTYGYTF. The CDR3, as DNA: TGTGCCAGCGGCCCCCGGGACAGGGGGACCTATGGCTACACCTTC.

The gene calls are TRBV7-9 and TRBJ2-1; tentative D call: TRBD2 (6 bases). The CDR3 has 16 amino acids. Germline V gene data show CDR1 as SEHNR and CDR2 as FQNEAQ (reference sequence). V lost 1 base and J 3 bases, leaving 13 bases between the germline ends. The CDR3 loop is CASSLGRDSNYNEQFF. CDR3 bases: TGTGCCAGCAGCTTAGGGCGGGATTCAAACTACAATGAGCAGTTCTTC.

This clone was detected a few times. V is TRBV29-1 and J is TRBJ1-1; no clear D gene. The V gene's germline CDR1 is SQVTM and CDR2 ANQGSEA. Trimming pared 3 bases from V and 4 bases from J, leaving 21 bases between. The CDR3 covers 16 residues. CDR3 coding DNA: TGCAGCGTTGAGGGCCCCCCTGGCGGGCAGACCACTGAAGCTTTCTTT. Its protein product is CSVEGPPGGQTTEAFF.

This clone came up a few times. J is TRBJ2-7 and V is TRBV6-5, with no clear D. This CDR3 is 12 amino acids long. Looked up from germline, CDR1 is MNHEY and CDR2 is SVGAGI. Trimming removed 5 bases from V and 3 bases from J, with 8 bases in between. DNA for the CDR3: TGTGCCAGCAGTCCCCGTTACTACGAGCAGTACTTC. Translated: CASSPRYYEQYF.

This clone was seen only a few times. The rearrangement uses TRBV5-1 and TRBJ1-2, with TRBD1 matching 11 bases. Losses at the gene ends were 8 bases for V and 8 bases for J; bases not matched to a gene: 11. Germline CDR1 and CDR2: SGHRS and YFSETQ. This CDR3 spans 14 amino acids. The CDR3 DNA reads TGCGCCAGTCAACCGGGACAGGGGGAAAGGGGCTACACCTTC. This encodes CASQPGQGERGYTF.

This clone has a handful of counts. The V and J genes are TRBV5-1 and TRBJ2-5; weak D call: TRBD1 (5 bases). This CDR3 region has 13 residues. Trimming removed 2 bases from V and 1 base from J, with 6 bases in between. Germline V gene lookup returns CDR1 SGHRS and CDR2 YFSETQ. In nucleotides, the CDR3 is TGCGCCAGCAGCTTCCAGGGCCAAGAGACCCAGTACTTC. This translates into CASSFQGQETQYF.

The rearrangement joins TRBV9 to TRBJ2-7, with a possible D match to TRBD1 (5 bases). The ends were cut back, 4 bases at V and 3 bases at J, with 17 bases in the middle. From germline, CDR1 is SGDLS and CDR2 YYNGEE. The CDR3 sequence is 15 residues long. The DNA for the CDR3 is TGTGCCAGCAGCCCCGACAGTGTTCGTCACTACGAGCAGTACTTC. Translating gives CASSPDSVRHYEQYF.

The V gene is TRBV28, the J gene TRBJ2-7; TRBD1 agrees at 8 bases. Germline V lookup: CDR1 MDHEN, CDR2 SYDVKM. Trimming at V came to 6 bases and at J to 3 bases, leaving 4 bases not matched to a gene. The CDR3 totals 13 residues. In nucleotides, the CDR3 is TGTGCCAGCAGCGGGACAGGCAGCTACGAGCAGTACTTC. Encoded protein: CASSGTGSYEQYF. Combining the CDR3 with reference TRBV28 and TRBJ2-7 gives the whole variable domain DVKVTQSSRYLVKRTGEKVFLECVQDMDHENMFWYRQDPGLGLRLIYFSYDVKMKEKGDIPEGYSVSREKKERFSLILESASTNQTSMYLCASSGTGSYEQYFGPGTRLTVT.

The V gene is TRBV28, the J gene TRBJ2-5, with 10 bases lining up with TRBD1. This CDR3 has 16 residues. Trimming took 5 bases from V and 2 from J; bases not matched to a gene: 8. From germline, CDR1 is MDHEN and CDR2 SYDVKM. CDR3 sequence (DNA): TGTGCCAGCAGTCCCCGGACAGGGGGTGGGCAAGAGACCCAGTACTTC. Its translation is CASSPRTGGGQETQYF.

This clone has just a few counts. The chain uses TRBV5-1 and TRBJ1-1; 7 bases agree with TRBD1. Germline V lookup: CDR1 SGHRS, CDR2 YFSETQ. V was clipped by 1 base and J by 4 bases; unmatched bases: 10. The CDR3 loop spans 16 amino acids. The CDR3 nucleotides read TGCGCCAGCAGCTTGACGGCGTTGACAGGGAGCACTGAAGCTTTCTTT. This gives the protein CASSLTALTGSTEAFF.

This clone was found a few times. The chain is built from TRBV18 and TRBJ2-1; 13 bases are a match to TRBD2. The CDR3 extends over 18 amino acids. Losses at the gene ends were 3 bases for V and 4 bases for J; bases not matched to a gene: 9. CDR1 KGHSH and CDR2 LQKENI come from the germline V gene. The CDR3 nucleotides read TGTGCCAGCTCACCCAAACCTCTGACTAGCGGGGGGTACAATGAGCAGTTCTTC. This translates into CASSPKPLTSGGYNEQFF. Based on the CDR3 plus reference TRBV18 and TRBJ2-1, the full variable domain is NAGVMQNPRHLVRRRGQEARLRCSPMKGHSHVYWYRQLPEEGLKFMVYLQKENIIDESGMPKERFSAEFPKEGPSILRIQQVVRGDSAAYFCASSPKPLTSGGYNEQFFGPGTRLTVL.

The chain has TRBV5-1 and TRBJ2-4, with a weak D call TRBD1 (5 bases). CDR1 is SGHRS and CDR2 is YFSETQ in the germline V gene. The CDR3 spans 16 residues. Trimming took off 0 bases at V and 5 bases at J, with 15 bases between the two ends. The CDR3 sequence: CASSLDPGPRENIQYF. The CDR3 nucleotides are TGCGCCAGCAGCTTGGACCCAGGGCCAAGGGAAAACATTCAGTACTTC.

The chain combines TRBV6-6 with TRBJ1-6; D perhaps matches TRBD1 (5 bases). The CDR3 sequence is 14 residues long. The V gene's germline CDR1 is MNHNY and CDR2 SVGAGI (reference sequence). V lost 10 bases and J 5 bases, leaving 15 bases between the germline ends. CDR3 sequence reads: CATRGGGDNSPLHF. The CDR3 DNA sequence: TGTGCCACCCGGGGGGGTGGCGATAATTCACCCCTCCACTTT.

DNA of the CDR3: TGTGCCTGGAGTGAAGGGAGGAATCAGCCCCAGCATTTT. As protein: CAWSEGRNQPQHF. The chain couples TRBV30 to TRBJ1-5; D remains ambiguous. The V gene lost 1 base and the J gene lost 4 bases, with 8 bases spanning the gap. Germline V gene sequence: CDR1 GTSNPN, CDR2 SVGIG (reference sequence). The CDR3 covers 13 residues.

This clone showed up many times. The V and J genes are TRBV9 and TRBJ1-1, with D possibly matching TRBD1 (6 bases). Germline lookup yields CDR1 SGDLS and CDR2 YYNGEE. V was clipped by 3 bases and J by 4 bases, with 13 bases between them. There are 14 residues in the CDR3. The CDR3, as DNA: TGTGCCAGCAGCGCGACAGGAGAAGCCACTGAAGCTTTCTTT. Residues: CASSATGEATEAFF. The complete variable domain, with remaining parts taken from reference TRBV9 and TRBJ1-1, reads DSGVTQTPKHLITATGQRVTLRCSPRSGDLSVYWYQQSLDQGLQFLIQYYNGEERAKGNILERFSAQQFPDLHSELNLSSLELGDSALYFCASSATGEATEAFFGQGTRLTVV.

The rearrangement joins TRBV19 to TRBJ1-5; D is unclear. Germline CDR1 and CDR2: LNHDA and SQIVND (reference sequence). CDR3 length equals 13 residues. V was pared by 6 bases and J by 1 base, with 7 bases between. The CDR3 loop is CASSNWSNQPQHF. CDR3 bases: TGTGCCAGTAGCAACTGGAGCAATCAGCCCCAGCATTTT.